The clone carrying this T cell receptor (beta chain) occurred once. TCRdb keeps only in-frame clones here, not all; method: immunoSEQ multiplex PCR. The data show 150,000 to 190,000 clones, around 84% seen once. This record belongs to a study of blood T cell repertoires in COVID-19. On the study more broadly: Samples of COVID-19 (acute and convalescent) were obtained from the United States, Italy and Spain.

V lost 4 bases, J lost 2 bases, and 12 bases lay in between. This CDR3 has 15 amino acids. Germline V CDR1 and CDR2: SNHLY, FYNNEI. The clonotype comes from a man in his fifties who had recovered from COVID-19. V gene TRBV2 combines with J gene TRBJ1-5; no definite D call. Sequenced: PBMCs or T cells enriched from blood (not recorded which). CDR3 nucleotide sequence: TGTGCCAGCAGTGTTGCAGCCGGGGGCAATCAGCCCCAGCATTTT. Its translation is CASSVAAGGNQPQHF. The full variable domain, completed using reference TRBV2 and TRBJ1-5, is EPEVTQTPSHQVTQMGQEVILRCVPISNHLYFYWYRQILGQKVEFLVSFYNNEISEKSEIFDDQFSVERPDGSNFTLKIRSTKLEDSAMYFCASSVAAGGNQPQHFGDGTRLSIL.